This T cell receptor (beta chain) was profiled in a study of cytomegalovirus exposure and HLA in healthy donors (dated by TCRdb to 2016 to 2017). Study-level background: According to an earlier analysis of 587 of the donors, 150 million to 200 million T cells yielded 120 million or so unique TCR beta sequences and more than 250 Gb of sequence data. An early release that covered 500 to 800 HLA-typed donors contained approximately 290 gigabases of sequencing data and 70 million to 100 million unique TCR sequences. Of the roughly 400 genotyped donors, 65% to 90% were placed in the genetic ancestry cluster associated with self-reported Caucasian donors. The aim of the study was to test whether cataloging public T cell receptors could identify signatures of past pathogen exposure. The T cell repertoires of some 670 subjects were profiled by immunosequencing and related to cytomegalovirus serostatus. Besides the first cohort of roughly 660 subjects, a separate validation cohort made up of some 110 different subjects was used. High-throughput TCR immunosequencing, statistical association of individual TCRs with disease status, and machine learning were combined to predict cytomegalovirus infection status. A later analysis re-examined previously published TCR beta repertoires from more than 600 donors and added high-resolution HLA genotyping to investigate patterns of TCR occurrence. Rather than drawing on any new phenotypic data, the later analysis identified candidate immune exposures from TCR beta sequences and the way those sequences occurred across donors. To decide whether each TCR beta V gene segment behaved as functional or pseudogenic, an earlier analysis of fewer than 750 of the donors relied on high-throughput TCR beta sequencing. Donor age, sex, ethnicity and CMV serostatus were collected together with the repertoire data. Genome-wide SNP genotypes for about 60% of the roughly 670 donors were used in a later genetic analysis, which treated that subset as a discovery cohort. Every repertoire in the discovery cohort had been generated on one and the same sequencing platform. HLA typing included class I and class II loci at four-digit resolution. The number of donors typed differed by locus, with about 629-640 for A, B, C, DRB1 and DQB1, about 500 for DQA1, 600 to 610 for DPA1, and about 450 for DPB1. Several DR-DQ haplotypes were treated as single units for association and clustering because of strong linkage in the cohort. On average, roughly 240,000 unique TCR beta nucleotide sequences were sequenced per donor among a few hundred genotyped donors of the cohort, with roughly 18% of those sequences being non-productive.

Remarks on this clone: Its recognized antigen is unknown. Qualities for individual bases were not recorded, and no much larger clone is one base off.

Receptors were amplified or captured by the immunoSEQ multiplex PCR assay. For the multiplex PCR, a mixture combining 60 forward primers for TCR Vbeta segments and 13 reverse primers for TCR Jbeta segments was used. The CDR3 region of rearranged TCR beta genes was amplified from genomic DNA by a multiplex PCR assay. The amplified TCR beta libraries were sequenced on the Illumina HiSeq System as 87-base-pair reads. The authors processed their data as follows. Across the roughly 600 repertoires, a later analysis counted approximately 83 million unique TCR beta chains, roughly 11 million of which were shared by at least two donors. A nearest-neighbor algorithm error-corrected the raw reads and collapsed the reads into unique sequences, merging closely related sequences to remove PCR and sequencing errors. Alignment of CDR3 sequences to IMGT reference sequences was used to assign V, D and J gene segments. Each retained sequence needed at least a six-nucleotide match to both a V gene segment and a J gene segment. Rearrangements were called productive when the CDR3 lacked stop codons and stayed in frame with V and J; all others were non-productive. CDR3 was defined by IMGT convention, running from the second conserved V-encoded cysteine to the conserved J-encoded phenylalanine. The earlier analysis of about 590 of the donors excluded sequences that lacked an unambiguous match to a single V gene segment. In an earlier analysis of a few hundred of the donors, V segments were called functional above 56.7% productive rearrangements and were called segregating when the between-donor standard deviation exceeded 5%. To diagnose cytomegalovirus status from the catalog of TCR beta chain sequences, a statistical classification framework was built. V and J gene assignment, in a later analysis, came from comparing TCR nucleotide sequences with IMGT/GENE-DB human TR gene sequences. The TCRdist pipeline was used in a later analysis to assign CDR3 sequences and most-parsimonious VDJ recombination scenarios. In a later analysis, each TCR beta chain was defined by its CDR3 amino acid sequence together with its V-gene family, and reads lacking a unique V-gene family were excluded. As a way to deal with suspected cross-contamination and a sequencing artifact, a later analysis dropped 450 to 600 nucleotide sequences that were highly shared and had low generation probability. A later analysis calculated a clonal expansion index for each public chain from normalized within-repertoire ranks of inferred template counts. In a later analysis, generation probabilities were computed using a VDJ recombination model fitted to out-of-frame rearrangements, and the results were checked against IGoR. In a later analysis, hypergeometric tests were used to score TCR-TCR, TCR-HLA and TCR-CMV co-occurrence, with a repertoire-size bias correction applied to TCR pairs. False discovery rates were estimated in a later analysis by permuting HLA or CMV assignments 20 times. In a later analysis, co-occurring TCRs were grouped with DBSCAN, and TCRdist sequence similarity was added when clustering was performed within HLA-allele-positive subsets. For co-occurrence clustering, repertoires with fewer than 30,000 or more than 120,000 public chains were excluded, along with roughly five repertoires with anomalous nucleotide sharing. As stored in TCRdb, this immuneACCESS dataset retains in-frame rearrangements with V and J assigned. A fraction of the clones does not appear; measured against another copy, unresolved V genes explain less than half of the discrepancy, and the remainder lacks a known reason. V, J and clone size derive from that table, while D and trimming were established from the DNA sequence. The sample contains 80,000 to 130,000 clones, about 74% of them found a single time. Of the sample, about 4.4% falls within the top ten clones.

Based on the germline V gene (reference sequence), the CDR1 and CDR2 sequences are SGHNT and YYREEE. Inclusive of the bounding cysteine and phenylalanine, the CDR3 is 12 residues long. CDR3 DNA is the only sequence kept; it has 36 bases, read in frame from the first base. Here V drops 4 bases and J drops 9 bases, and the junction holds 5 bases not matched to any gene. Broad study findings and their caveats: According to a later analysis, TCR association rates differed among HLA loci, with DRB1 alleles showing the most associated TCRs and HLA-C alleles showing the fewest. The sequencing pipeline was judged likely to have produced a cluster of highly shared sequence variants as a technical artifact. A few of the identified cytomegalovirus-associated TCR beta chains were confirmed in vitro to be specific for cytomegalovirus antigens. Because counts were too low, more than 15 rarely observed V segments, including chromosome 9 orphons, were left out of the earlier analysis of 587 of the donors. HLA typing was unavailable for some donors at each locus, so association tests used only the typed subset. The presence/absence analyses assumed that sequencing depth was roughly uniform across donors, and that assumption may not be true. CMV serostatus was the only immune exposure information available for the cohort. A later genetic analysis associated a missense DCLRE1C variant with V-gene and J-gene trimming of TCR beta chains, and an independent cohort replicated the association. The study gave a list of around 170 TCR beta chains associated with cytomegalovirus. Only TCR beta chains were sequenced in this cohort, and the absence of alpha or paired-chain data limited detectable features. Linkage disequilibrium might explain the correlated functional status among segregating V segments, but an unknown experimental factor could not be excluded. At a false discovery rate of 0.05, a later analysis linked some 18,000 TCR beta sequences to specific HLA alleles. When HLA alleles, especially DR and DQ, strongly co-occurred, TCR associations were difficult to assign to individual alleles. In an earlier analysis of about 550 of the donors, most TCR beta V segments were observed in productive rearrangements about 87% or about 30% of the time, broadly matching IMGT annotations. A later analysis found that HLA-associated TCR beta chains were more clonally expanded and had lower generation probabilities than equally common non-associated chains. The authors suggested that the approach could potentially be generalized to other disease states and immunological phenotypes. In a later analysis, several top co-occurrence clusters were reported to appear linked to parvovirus B19, influenza, CMV and Epstein-Barr virus. While some public TCRs were present in many individuals, most TCR sequences turned up only very rarely across donors. The classifier was reported to diagnose cytomegalovirus status with high specificity and sensitivity in both the original cohort and the validation cohort. In a later genetic analysis, fewer N-insertions in productive TCRs were reported among donors in an Asian-associated ancestry cluster than the roughly 700-donor mean. A further reported finding was that TCR beta sequences accurately predicted the HLA-A and HLA-B alleles for most subjects in the first cohort. Most CMV-associated TCR beta chains appeared to be HLA-restricted in a later analysis, and the HLA associations seemed to be driven largely by CMV exposure. Some IMGT-functional V segments, including TRBV6-2 and TRBV6-3, could not be distinguished by the 87-base-pair reads and were therefore excluded.

The cohort consisted of 666 healthy bone marrow donors. Cohort members were all nominally healthy when sampled, although unrecorded immune exposures were likely present. The donor was CMV seropositive and was included in the group of approximately 300 seropositive cohort members. A peripheral blood sample was collected from each donor, and TCR beta sequencing was performed on peripheral blood mononuclear cells. Genomic DNA was extracted from the blood cell samples with the Qiagen DNeasy Blood Extraction Kit. This TCR was recovered from a woman between 18 and 30 years old in good health and CMV-seropositive. This receptor chain uses TRBV5-4 and TRBJ2-3; 7 central bases correspond to TRBD2. Sequencing used PBMCs. Here the CDR3 is given as CASSDTGRTQYF. The DNA sequence follows: TGTGCCAGCAGCGATACCGGGAGGACGCAGTATTTT.